This T cell receptor beta chain was found in a study of T cell responses to AZD1222 COVID-19 vaccine. General study points: Close to half of spike-specific TCRs reportedly recognize unmutated variant regions. Donor demographics were predominantly white British with a female majority; clonal diversity may be underestimated.

On this clone: What it binds is unknown.

Profiling relied on immunoSEQ multiplex PCR, and the TCRdb table lists in-frame clones only, not all of them. The repertoire holds roughly 150,000 clones, with approximately 86% as singletons. Trimming removed 2 bases at V and 5 bases at J, with 10 bases between. The CDR3 consists of 13 residues. Germline V gives CDR1 SGHRS, CDR2 YFSETQ. This sequence was found in an adult who had recovered from COVID-19. The chain couples TRBV5-1 to TRBJ1-1, with D perhaps TRBD1 (5 bases). The material was peripheral blood, obtained after recovery from COVID-19. This chain's CDR3 is CASSFVQETEAFF. The CDR3 DNA follows: TGCGCCAGCAGCTTTGTACAGGAGACTGAAGCTTTCTTT.